This T cell receptor (beta chain) was found in a study of cytomegalovirus exposure and HLA in healthy donors. PCR amplification relied on 60 Vbeta primers (plus 13 Jbeta primers). The assay was immunoSEQ multiplex PCR, and TCRdb's table has in-frame clones only and misses some. Among around 170,000 clones listed, roughly 80% were seen once. General study points: Rare TCR sequences dominated, though some public TCRs recurred in many donors.

Note on this clone: Its antigen is unidentified.

The sample taken for sequencing was PBMCs. The receptor was derived from a middle-aged man in good health and CMV-seronegative.

CDR3 bases: TGTTCCATTGACAGCCCAACTAATTCACCCCTCCACTTT. This translates into CSIDSPTNSPLHF. V is TRBV7-9 and J is TRBJ1-6, with D possibly matching TRBD1 (5 bases). The CDR3 is made up of 13 amino acids. Germline V gene lookup returns CDR1 SEHNR and CDR2 FQNEAQ (reference sequence).